The entry below gives a single TCR beta chain sequence along with its context. This entry comes from a study of graft-versus-host responses after intestinal transplantation. TCRdb's table, derived via immunoSEQ multiplex PCR, lists solely in-frame clones and lacks some. This table holds over 10,000 clones, 93% found once. The sample was PBMCs, taken about 34 months after intestinal transplantation. This clonotype originated in a human patient who received an intestinal transplant, so some T cells may come from the graft donor.

In nucleotides, the CDR3 is TGTGCCAGCAGCTTAAGTGGACTAGCGGGGAACACCGGGGAGCTGTTTTTT. Translated, it gives CASSLSGLAGNTGELFF. V and J are TRBV7-6 and TRBJ2-2; 11 nucleotides align to TRBD2. The V gene end was trimmed by 2 bases and the J gene end by 1 base; junction bases not matched to a gene: 3. CDR3 length: 17 residues. Germline assignment: CDR1 SGHVS and CDR2 FNYEAQ.